Detailed here is one TCR beta chain. Exposed enrollees had met someone with a PCR-confirmed or clinician-diagnosed COVID-19 case at some point within the 2 weeks before study entry. Germline V gene sequence: CDR1 MNHEY, CDR2 SVGAGI. There are 15 residues in the CDR3. J lost 5 bases, V lost 5 bases, and 9 bases had no gene match. The record originates from a study of blood T cell repertoires in COVID-19. At the level of the study: Samples came from the United States, Italy and Spain, spanning acute and convalescent COVID-19. The cDNA or gDNA used as material had been derived from T cells, B-cell-depleted T cells, or PBMCs.

Libraries were prepared by immunoSEQ multiplex PCR; TCRdb keeps only in-frame clonotypes and omits some of them. The data hold a few hundred thousand clones, with just over 90% observed a single time. The sample comprised PBMCs or T cells enriched from blood (not recorded which). The V and J genes are TRBV6-5 and TRBJ1-5; 7 bases fit TRBD1. The TCR was taken from a woman aged 40 to 55 who had been exposed to COVID-19. The CDR3 region is CASSRQGQGDQPQHF. In DNA form, the CDR3 reads TGTGCCAGCAGTCGACAGGGCCAAGGTGATCAGCCCCAGCATTTT.